Reported below is one TCR beta chain. This entry belongs to a study of blood T cell repertoires in COVID-19. Across the whole study: The United States, Italy and Spain supplied acute and convalescent COVID-19 samples. The cDNA or gDNA used as material had been derived from T cells, B-cell-depleted T cells, or PBMCs.

CDR3 length equals 13 residues. Germline V gene sequence: CDR1 MDHEN, CDR2 SYDVKM. Patients of the Seattle cohort, enrolled during active infection, were followed longitudinally. Profiling relied on immunoSEQ multiplex PCR, and the TCRdb table lists in-frame clones only, not all of them. The data contain under 250,000 clones, about 81% of them singletons. V and J are TRBV28 and TRBJ1-1, with a possible D match to TRBD1 (5 bases). This receptor was taken from a woman aged 70-85 years with COVID-19, enrolled during active disease. Sequencing was performed on peripheral blood. CDR3 region: CALSGGMNTEAFF. The CDR3 DNA reads TGTGCTCTGTCCGGGGGGATGAACACTGAAGCTTTCTTT.